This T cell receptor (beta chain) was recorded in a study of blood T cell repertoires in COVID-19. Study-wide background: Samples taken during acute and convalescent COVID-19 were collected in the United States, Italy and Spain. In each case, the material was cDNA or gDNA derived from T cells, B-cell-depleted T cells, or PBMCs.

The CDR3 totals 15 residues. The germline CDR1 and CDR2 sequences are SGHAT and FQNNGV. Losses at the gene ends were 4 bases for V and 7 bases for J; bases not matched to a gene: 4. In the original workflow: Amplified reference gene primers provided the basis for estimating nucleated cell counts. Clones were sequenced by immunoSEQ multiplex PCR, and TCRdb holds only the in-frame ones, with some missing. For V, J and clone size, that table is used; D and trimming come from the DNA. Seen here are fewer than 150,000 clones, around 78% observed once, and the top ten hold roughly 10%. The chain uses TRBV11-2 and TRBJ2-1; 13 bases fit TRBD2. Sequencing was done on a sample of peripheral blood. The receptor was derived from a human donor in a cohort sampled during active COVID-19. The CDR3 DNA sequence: TGTGCCAGCAGCTCTCGGACTAGCGGGAGAAATGAGCAGTTCTTC. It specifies CASSSRTSGRNEQFF.